The T cell receptor beta chain under discussion was sequenced for a study of blood T cell repertoires in COVID-19. On the study more broadly: Both acute and convalescent COVID-19 samples were obtained from the United States, Italy and Spain.

Original analysis: Amplifying reference gene primers gave estimates of nucleated cell counts. The method was immunoSEQ multiplex PCR; TCRdb's version includes in-frame clones alone and lacks a portion of them. The V and J calls and clone size come from that table; D and trimming were worked out from the DNA. Altogether 80,000 to 95,000 clones are present, approximately 91% being singletons, with the ten largest covering 7% to 8%. V was pared by 0 bases and J by 7 bases, with 14 bases between. Per the germline V gene, CDR1 is SGHTS and CDR2 is YDEGEE. This CDR3 has 16 amino acids. The source material was peripheral blood. The sequence was obtained from a man aged 65 to 85 with acute or convalescent COVID-19. This chain uses TRBV5-8 with TRBJ1-6; TRBD1 might be the D (5 bases). CDR3 residues: CASSLEGQVANSPLHF. The CDR3 DNA is TGTGCCAGCAGCTTGGAGGGGCAGGTAGCCAATTCACCCCTCCACTTT.